This T cell receptor beta chain was documented in a study of CD8 T cells in Susac syndrome. Study summary: Within the sequenced group of Susac syndrome patients, over five showed active disease and about eight were in remission.

Germline values: CDR1 SGHRS, CDR2 YFSETQ. CDR3 size: 16 residues. V was shortened by 4 bases and J by 4 bases, with 21 bases between the two germline ends. RNA was extracted with the RNeasy kit, and a quantity of about 0.5 to 1 ug was reverse transcribed using random hexamers. TCRdb ran MiXCR on the immunoSEQ multiplex PCR reads and lists one entry per CDR3 protein. The sample holds around 100,000 distinct CDR3 sequences; 95% are singletons and the top ten take 0.25% to 0.35%. This chain links TRBV5-1 with TRBJ2-7, with D unclear. The specimen sequenced was CD8+ T cells from PBMCs. The TCR sequence derives from a human donor with Susac syndrome. CDR3 bases: TGCGCCAGCAGCGCCCTACCGGATGCCCTGAGGTACGAGCAGTACTTC. Protein sequence: CASSALPDALRYEQYF.